This T cell receptor beta chain was sequenced in a study of blood T cell repertoires in COVID-19. Turning to the study itself: Sites across the United States, Italy and Spain contributed samples from acute and convalescent COVID-19.

Profiled with immunoSEQ multiplex PCR; TCRdb holds only in-frame clones, not every one. The sample consists of 68,000 or so clones, about nine tenths of them appearing once. This clone was seen more than once but under ten times. The ends were cut back, 4 bases at V and 5 bases at J, with 15 bases in the middle. The germline gives CDR1 SGDLS, CDR2 YYNGEE. The CDR3 has 15 amino acids. This sequence was found in a woman in her 70s with acute or convalescent COVID-19. The sequencing input was peripheral blood. The chain employs TRBV9 and TRBJ2-2; D is possibly TRBD1 (6 bases). Here the CDR3 reads CASSPHREGTGELFF. In DNA form, the CDR3 reads TGTGCCAGCAGCCCCCACAGGGAAGGAACCGGGGAGCTGTTTTTT.